This TCR beta chain came from a study of tumor-infiltrating lymphocytes in primary liver carcinoma. In the case of this clonotype: The antigen is unknown. Compared with germline, one end of the junction differs, possibly owing to a read error.

Making TCR beta cDNA involved around 500 ng total RNA and a constant-region primer. Slightly modified ARM-PCR with three nested multiplex PCR rounds yielded TCR beta libraries. Primers for the first two PCR rounds were TRBV1-TRBV30 forward primers and a C-beta reverse primer (approximately 10 cycles per round). TCRdb re-derived calls from the multiplex PCR reads in MiXCR, one entry per CDR3 protein. Among around 20,000 distinct CDR3 sequences listed, under 85% were seen once. Findings and limits, study-wide: Blood fell significantly below tumors in its top-250-clone fraction (p = 0.039).

This CDR3 comprises 13 residues. Germline CDR1 MNHEY, CDR2 SVGAGI. Unsorted bulk tissue of roughly 18-31 mg yielded co-extracted RNA and DNA. Patients in the cohort were treatment-naive and living with chronic HBV infection. The sample comprised liver tumor tissue from sampling region 4. Noted subset: tumor region T4, right-lateral pole. The chain has TRBV6-5 and TRBJ1-1, with unresolved D. The sequence derives from a woman in her thirties with primary liver carcinoma and hepatitis B virus infection. CDR3: CANTEGTYTEAFF. The DNA of the CDR3 is TGTGCCAACACCGAGGGAACTTACACAGAAGCTTTCTTT.